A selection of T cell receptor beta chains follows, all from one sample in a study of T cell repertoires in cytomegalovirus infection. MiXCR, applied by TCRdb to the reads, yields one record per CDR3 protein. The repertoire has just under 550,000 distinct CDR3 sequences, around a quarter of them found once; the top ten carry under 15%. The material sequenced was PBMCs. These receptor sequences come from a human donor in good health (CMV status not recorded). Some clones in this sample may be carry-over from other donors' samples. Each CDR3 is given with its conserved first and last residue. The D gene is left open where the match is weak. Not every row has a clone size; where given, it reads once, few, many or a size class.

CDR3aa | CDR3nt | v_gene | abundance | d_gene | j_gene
CVRTGFTGELFF | TGTGTCCGGACAGGGTTCACCGGGGAGCTGTTTTTT | TRBV30 | . | TRBD1 | TRBJ2-2
CASSLQALNTEAFF | TGTGCCAGCAGTTTACAGGCCCTGAACACTGAAGCTTTCTTT | TRBV27 | few | . | TRBJ1-1
CASSLLGLAAGEQYF | TGTGCCAGCAGCTTGCTTGGACTAGCGGCTGGCGAGCAGTACTTC | TRBV7-2 | . | TRBD2 | TRBJ2-7
CATQKAGAGSNQPQHF | TGTGCCACTCAGAAGGCCGGGGCTGGAAGCAATCAGCCCCAGCATTTT | TRBV2 | . | . | TRBJ1-5
CAISDSGSYNEQFF | TGTGCCATCAGTGATAGCGGCTCCTACAATGAGCAGTTCTTC | TRBV10-3 | few | . | TRBJ2-1
CASSLVSSAQETQYF | TGTGCCAGCAGCTTAGTTAGTAGCGCGCAAGAGACCCAGTACTTC | TRBV7-6 | few | . | TRBJ2-5
CSVVDRGTDTQYF | TGCAGCGTTGTGGACAGAGGGACAGATACGCAGTATTTT | TRBV29-1 | . | . | TRBJ2-3
CSAGGRDHQPQHF | TGCAGTGCCGGGGGCAGGGACCATCAGCCCCAGCATTTT | TRBV20-1 | few | . | TRBJ1-5
CASRDIGYADTQYF | TGTGCCAGCAGAGATATTGGTTACGCAGATACGCAGTATTTT | TRBV2 | . | . | TRBJ2-3
CASSYPGTENTEAFF | TGTGCCAGCAGTTACCCCGGGACAGAGAACACTGAAGCTTTCTTT | TRBV6-2/TRBV6-3 | . | TRBD1 | TRBJ1-1
CSASVGGRADTQYF | TGCAGTGCTAGTGTGGGTGGGAGGGCAGATACGCAGTATTTT | TRBV20-1 | . | TRBD2 | TRBJ2-3
CASSSGVGRGPGQPQHF | TGCGCCAGCAGCTCCGGAGTGGGCAGGGGTCCGGGGCAGCCCCAGCATTTT | TRBV5-1 | . | . | TRBJ1-5
CASSQRVSGRRDNEQFF | TGTGCCAGCAGCCAAAGGGTTAGCGGGAGACGTGACAATGAGCAGTTCTTC | TRBV7-9 | . | TRBD2 | TRBJ2-1
CASSQISGRANTGELFF | TGTGCCAGCAGCCAGATTAGCGGGAGGGCCAACACCGGGGAGCTGTTTTTT | TRBV6-2/TRBV6-3 | few | TRBD2 | TRBJ2-2
CASSLGPFRTSGRASDTQYF | TGTGCCAGCAGCTTGGGACCATTCAGGACTAGCGGGAGGGCATCAGATACGCAGTATTTT | TRBV7-2 | many | TRBD2 | TRBJ2-3
CASNPTGPFAEAFF | TGTGCCAGCAATCCTACCGGTCCCTTCGCTGAAGCTTTCTTT | TRBV27 | few | . | TRBJ1-1